The 29 T cell receptor beta chains below come from one sample, sequenced in a study of blood T cell repertoires in COVID-19. Profiling relied on immunoSEQ multiplex PCR, and the TCRdb table lists in-frame clones only, not all of them. The table records more than 100,000 clones, approximately 89% of them present only once. Sample: peripheral blood. Source of these receptors: a woman aged 80 or older in a cohort sampled during active COVID-19.

The chain has TRBV5-1 and TRBJ2-1; no clear D. Germline CDR1 SGHRS, CDR2 YFSETQ. The CDR3 covers 14 residues. V shed 2 bases and J shed 5 bases, with 11 bases lying between them. The CDR3 DNA reads TGCGCCAGCAGCTTCTCGAACAGAGACAATGAGCAGTTCTTC. It encodes CASSFSNRDNEQFF. Combining the CDR3 with reference TRBV5-1 and TRBJ2-1 gives the whole variable domain KAGVTQTPRYLIKTRGQQVTLSCSPISGHRSVSWYQQTPGQGLQFLFEYFSETQRNKGNFPGRFSGRQFSNSRSEMNVSTLELGDSALYLCASSFSNRDNEQFFGPGTRLTVL.

The chain employs TRBV4-1 and TRBJ2-1; TRBD2 matches at 7 bases. The J segment lost 8 bases and the V segment lost 1 base, leaving 11 bases of the junction unmatched. The CDR3 has 16 amino acids. Germline values: CDR1 MGHRA, CDR2 YSYEKL. The CDR3 coding sequence is TGCGCCAGCAGCCAAGTCTGGGGGGGGAGGATCCATGAGCAGTTCTTC. Translated: CASSQVWGGRIHEQFF.

This chain uses TRBV11-1 with TRBJ2-7; 7 bases line up with TRBD1. Germline V lookup: CDR1 SGHAT, CDR2 FQDESV (reference sequence). The CDR3 extends over 15 amino acids. J gave up 1 base and V 1 base, and 4 bases lay outside the gene matches. The CDR3 bases are TGTGCCAGCAGCTTAGTCAGGGGGAGATCCTACGAGCAGTACTTC. Its protein product is CASSLVRGRSYEQYF.

Remarks on this clone: Mismatch with germline at one junction end may stem from a read error. This chain uses TRBV19 with TRBJ1-2; 10 bases align to TRBD1. CDR3 length equals 13 residues. Germline V gene data show CDR1 as LNHDA and CDR2 as SQIVND (reference sequence). The CDR3 region has the DNA TGTGCCAGTAGTGTAGACAGGGGGCGAGGCTACACCTTC. Protein: CASSVDRGRGYTF.

The rearrangement joins TRBV7-9 to TRBJ1-1; D is undetermined. The V gene's germline CDR1 is SEHNR and CDR2 FQNEAQ (reference sequence). The V end lost 5 bases, the J end lost 7 bases, and 11 bases lay between the germline ends. CDR3 size: 12 residues. This CDR3 reads CASSPSVSEAFF. The CDR3, as DNA: TGTGCCAGCAGCCCCAGCGTGAGTGAAGCTTTCTTT.

The chain recombines TRBV5-4 with TRBJ2-7, with 7 nucleotides matching TRBD1. Germline assignment: CDR1 SGHNT and CDR2 YYREEE (reference sequence). Unmatched junction bases numbered 4, after V lost 7 bases and J lost 6 bases. The CDR3 is 11 residues long. In nucleotides, the CDR3 is TGTGCCAGCCGACAGGGTTCCGAGCAGTACTTC. This codes for CASRQGSEQYF.

The chain is built from TRBV2 and TRBJ2-7; D is possibly TRBD1 (6 bases). V lost 1 base and J 4 bases, leaving 11 bases between the germline ends. This CDR3 is built from 14 residues. Germline V lookup: CDR1 SNHLY, CDR2 FYNNEI. CDR3 loop: CASSEVAGVYEQYF. In DNA form, the CDR3 reads TGTGCCAGCAGTGAAGTTGCAGGGGTTTACGAGCAGTACTTC. Based on the CDR3 plus reference TRBV2 and TRBJ2-7, the full variable domain is EPEVTQTPSHQVTQMGQEVILRCVPISNHLYFYWYRQILGQKVEFLVSFYNNEISEKSEIFDDQFSVERPDGSNFTLKIRSTKLEDSAMYFCASSEVAGVYEQYFGPGTRLTVT.

The V call is TRBV20-1, the J call TRBJ2-3; 7 positions match TRBD2. CDR1 is DFQATT and CDR2 is SNEGSKA in the germline V gene (reference sequence). V trimming: 3 bases; J trimming: 8 bases; junction bases outside the gene matches: 11. This CDR3 is 14 amino acids long. The CDR3 DNA reads as TGCAGTGCTAGTCCCAGCGGGGACTCCAGTACGCAGTATTTT. Translating it yields CSASPSGDSSTQYF.

The rearrangement joins TRBV19 to TRBJ2-5; 7 bases align to TRBD1. Germline CDR1 and CDR2: LNHDA and SQIVND (reference sequence). The CDR3 consists of 13 residues. V trimming: 9 bases; J trimming: 3 bases; junction bases outside the gene matches: 7. The CDR3: CASKNRGKETQYF. In DNA form, the CDR3 reads TGTGCCAGCAAGAACAGGGGTAAAGAGACCCAGTACTTC.

The chain carries TRBV3-1 (or the pseudogene TRBV3-2) and TRBJ2-3, with 12 bases matching TRBD1. This CDR3 has 15 residues. From germline, CDR1 is LGHDT and CDR2 YNNKEL (reference sequence). V was clipped by 3 bases and J by 7 bases; unmatched bases: 5. DNA for the CDR3: TGTGCCAGCAGCCAGCCGGGACAGGGGGCTAATACGCAGTATTTT. Residues: CASSQPGQGANTQYF.

This clone was recorded once. This chain links TRBV5-4 with TRBJ2-1; D perhaps matches TRBD2 (6 bases). Per germline, CDR1 SGHNT and CDR2 YYREEE (reference sequence). V was clipped by 2 bases and J by 1 base, with 10 bases between them. The CDR3 is made up of 15 amino acids. CDR3 nucleotides: TGTGCCAGCAGCTTCGGGAGTCGGTCCTACAATGAGCAGTTCTTC. This encodes CASSFGSRSYNEQFF.

The CDR3 spells CASSLGQANTEAFF. Here the CDR3 DNA reads TGTGCCAGTAGCCTGGGGCAGGCGAACACTGAAGCTTTCTTT. This rearrangement joins TRBV19 to TRBJ1-1; TRBD1 is a possible D gene (5 bases). CDR1 LNHDA and CDR2 SQIVND come from the germline V gene (reference sequence). The CDR3 loop spans 14 amino acids. Trimming removed 6 bases from V and 1 base from J, with 12 bases in between.

This clone was seen more than once but under ten times. The chain links TRBV2 to TRBJ1-5, with 9 bases identical to TRBD1. V shed 9 bases and J 4 bases; nucleotides not matched to a gene: 1. The CDR3 covers 12 residues. Germline V gene sequence: CDR1 SNHLY, CDR2 FYNNEI. DNA of the CDR3: TGTGCCAGGGGGACAGGGAATCAGCCCCAGCATTTT. This translates into CARGTGNQPQHF.

The V call is TRBV10-3, the J call TRBJ2-1, with D perhaps TRBD1 (5 bases). Trimming stripped 3 bases from V and 0 bases from J, with 9 bases between. The CDR3 consists of 15 residues. The germline V gene has CDR1 ENHRY and CDR2 SYGVKD. CDR3 residues: CAISDQGSSYNEQFF. The CDR3 nucleotides read TGTGCCATCAGTGATCAGGGAAGCTCCTACAATGAGCAGTTCTTC.

This sequence joins TRBV24-1 and TRBJ1-2; no firm D call. The CDR3 spans 13 residues. The germline V and J ends were trimmed by 1 base and 5 bases, with 7 bases remaining between them. Germline V CDR1 and CDR2: KGHDR, SFDVKD. In nucleotides, the CDR3 is TGTGCCACCAGTGATTTTCGGGGATATGGCTACACCTTC. It encodes CATSDFRGYGYTF.

This rearrangement joins TRBV7-2 to TRBJ2-5, with D possibly being TRBD1 (6 bases). The germline V gene has CDR1 SGHTA and CDR2 FQGNSA. The CDR3 covers 13 residues. V gave up 5 bases and J gave up 5 bases, with 12 bases separating them. The CDR3 sequence is CASSDTRGETQYF. The CDR3 DNA follows: TGTGCCAGCAGCGATACTAGGGGGGAGACCCAGTACTTC.

This chain links TRBV6-1 with TRBJ1-6, with D hard to call. From germline, CDR1 is MNHNS and CDR2 SASEGT. This CDR3 has 12 residues. Deletions cut 3 bases from V and 13 bases from J, with 10 bases between. CDR3 loop: CASSEGSGPLHF. The CDR3, as DNA: TGTGCCAGCAGTGAGGGGAGTGGGCCCCTCCACTTT.

V and J are TRBV18 and TRBJ1-5; no clear D. Deletions cut 3 bases from V and 0 bases from J, with 9 bases between. Germline V CDR1 and CDR2: KGHSH, LQKENI. This CDR3 has 15 residues. The CDR3 sequence: CASSPREYSNQPQHF. In nucleotides, the CDR3 is TGTGCCAGCTCACCCCGGGAGTATAGCAATCAGCCCCAGCATTTT. Filled out from reference TRBV18 and TRBJ1-5, the complete variable domain reads NAGVMQNPRHLVRRRGQEARLRCSPMKGHSHVYWYRQLPEEGLKFMVYLQKENIIDESGMPKERFSAEFPKEGPSILRIQQVVRGDSAAYFCASSPREYSNQPQHFGDGTRLSIL.

The genes are TRBV9 and TRBJ2-2; TRBD1 matches at 10 bases. Per germline, CDR1 SGDLS and CDR2 YYNGEE. This CDR3 contains 16 residues. V lost 0 bases and J lost 3; bases outside the gene matches: 2. The CDR3 DNA is TGTGCCAGCAGCGTAGCGGGGACAGGGGACACCGGGGAGCTGTTTTTT. Its protein product is CASSVAGTGDTGELFF.

The gene calls are TRBV29-1 and TRBJ2-1; D may be TRBD2 (5 bases). The germline gives CDR1 SQVTM, CDR2 ANQGSEA. Trimming removed 1 base at V and 13 bases at J, with 20 bases between. CDR3 length: 14 residues. CDR3 region: CSVEGQRTLQIQFF. The CDR3 DNA reads TGCAGCGTTGAAGGGCAGCGGACCCTACAAATTCAGTTCTTC.

The table lists this clone with a count of one. The V call is TRBV9, the J call TRBJ1-2; 10 nucleotides align to TRBD1. This CDR3 spans 15 amino acids. V shed 3 bases and J 6 bases; nucleotides not matched to a gene: 8. Germline CDR1 is SGDLS and CDR2 is YYNGEE. The CDR3 nucleotides read TGTGCCAGCAGCGCAATGACAGGGGGCCTCGATGGCTACACCTTC. Translated, it gives CASSAMTGGLDGYTF.

The genes are TRBV19 and TRBJ2-2; D gene ambiguous. The CDR3 totals 15 residues. Trimming took off 6 bases at V and 3 bases at J, with 14 bases between the two ends. From germline, CDR1 is LNHDA and CDR2 SQIVND (reference sequence). The CDR3 here is CASSGIAAYTGELFF. The CDR3, as DNA: TGTGCCAGTAGCGGTATCGCGGCCTACACCGGGGAGCTGTTTTTT.

V is TRBV7-3 and J is TRBJ1-1; 7 bases fit TRBD1. The CDR3 sequence is 14 residues long. Trimming at V came to 5 bases and at J to 1 base, leaving 4 bases not matched to a gene. Per the germline V gene, CDR1 is SGHTA and CDR2 is FQGTGA. The CDR3 loop reads CASSVDRENTEAFF. CDR3 nucleotide sequence: TGTGCCAGCAGCGTCGACAGGGAGAACACTGAAGCTTTCTTT. Full variable domain (outside the CDR3, taken from reference TRBV7-3 and TRBJ1-1): GAGVSQTPSNKVTEKGKYVELRCDPISGHTALYWYRQSLGQGPEFLIYFQGTGAADDSGLPNDRFFAVRPEGSVSTLKIQRTERGDSAVYLCASSVDRENTEAFFGQGTRLTVV.

The chain combines TRBV29-1 with TRBJ2-6; D is unclear. Trimming cost V 0 bases and J 0 bases, with 15 bases left between them. Germline CDR1 reads SQVTM; CDR2 reads ANQGSEA. This CDR3 is built from 18 residues. Written as DNA, the CDR3 is TGCAGCGTTGAAGAGGAGAGGAATGGATTCTCTGGGGCCAACGTCCTGACTTTC. As protein: CSVEEERNGFSGANVLTF.

This rearrangement joins TRBV27 to TRBJ2-7, with TRBD2 matching 12 bases. Germline V lookup: CDR1 MNHEY, CDR2 SMNVEV (reference sequence). Trimming cost V 6 bases and J 5 bases; bases outside gene matches: 14. The CDR3 is made up of 17 amino acids. CDR3 in amino acids: CASSQTLLAGGLHEQYF. CDR3 bases: TGTGCCAGCAGCCAAACTCTACTAGCGGGGGGTTTACACGAGCAGTACTTC.

This rearrangement joins TRBV18 to TRBJ1-5, with 7 bases identical to TRBD1. The CDR3 totals 16 residues. Trimming took 3 bases from V and 5 from J; bases not matched to a gene: 10. CDR1 and CDR2 (germline): KGHSH, LQKENI. This CDR3 reads CASSPSPGGLDQPQHF. The CDR3 nucleotides read TGTGCCAGCTCACCTTCCCCAGGGGGTTTGGATCAGCCCCAGCATTTT.

The chain combines TRBV6-5 with TRBJ1-2; D possibly corresponds to TRBD1 (5 bases). CDR3 size: 13 residues. Germline V lookup: CDR1 MNHEY, CDR2 SVGAGI. V lost 8 bases to trimming and J lost 8 bases, with 18 bases between them. CDR3: CASSDSFKGGYTF. CDR3 coding DNA: TGTGCCAGCTCCGACAGCTTCAAGGGGGGCTACACCTTC.

This chain joins TRBV19 and TRBJ2-1; 7 bases align to TRBD2. The CDR3 totals 15 residues. The V gene's germline CDR1 is LNHDA and CDR2 SQIVND (reference sequence). Unmatched junction bases numbered 6, after V lost 0 bases and J lost 7 bases. CDR3 region: CASSIEGGSKNEQFF. The CDR3 DNA reads as TGTGCCAGTAGTATAGAGGGGGGGTCTAAGAATGAGCAGTTCTTC.

The chain is built from TRBV14 and TRBJ1-5, with 7 nucleotides matching TRBD1. Trimming at V came to 4 bases and at J to 0 bases, leaving 9 bases not matched to a gene. This CDR3 region has 17 residues. CDR1 SGHDN and CDR2 FVKESK come from the germline V gene. In nucleotides, the CDR3 is TGTGCCAGCAGCCTCAGAAGGGACAGCAATAGCAATCAGCCCCAGCATTTT. It codes for CASSLRRDSNSNQPQHF.